A single sample gave rise to the 27 T cell receptor beta chains below, sequenced in a study of cytomegalovirus exposure and HLA in healthy donors (dated by TCRdb to 2016 to 2017). The library was prepared using the immunoSEQ multiplex PCR assay. Sourced from immuneACCESS, this table was stored by TCRdb with only in-frame sequences that have V and J called. A share of the clones is absent; for the studies checked, an unresolved V gene accounts for under half, and the remainder has no known explanation. This sample lists roughly 150,000 clones; 70% to 85% were detected once. The biggest ten clones account for around 27% of the sample. Sequencing was carried out using PBMCs. The receptor source for this set is a man younger than 45 in good health and CMV-seropositive.

This chain links TRBV30 with TRBJ2-3; 11 nucleotides match TRBD2. CDR3 size: 17 residues. V shed 3 bases and J 5 bases; nucleotides not matched to a gene: 13. Germline V CDR1 and CDR2: GTSNPN, SVGIG (reference sequence). The CDR3 loop is CAWSATLTSGNKDTQYF. CDR3 coding DNA: TGTGCCTGGAGCGCTACCCTGACTAGCGGGAATAAAGATACGCAGTATTTT.

This sequence joins TRBV9 and TRBJ1-1; 8 bases match TRBD1. The junction had 13 bases not matched to a gene; V was cut back by 3 bases and J by 3 bases. The germline gives CDR1 SGDLS, CDR2 YYNGEE. This CDR3 spans 17 amino acids. In nucleotides, the CDR3 is TGTGCCAGCAGCGCCCGGGACAGGCCCCTAGGGGACACTGAAGCTTTCTTT. Residues: CASSARDRPLGDTEAFF.

This clone was picked up one time. The chain carries TRBV12-5 and TRBJ2-1; 8 bases fit TRBD1. The junction had 5 bases not matched to a gene; V was cut back by 5 bases and J by 5 bases. CDR1 is LGHNT and CDR2 is FRNRAP in the germline V gene. The CDR3 has 14 residues. The CDR3 nucleotides are TGTGCTAGTGGTACAGGACAGGGCGACAATGAGCAGTTCTTC. As protein: CASGTGQGDNEQFF.

This chain links TRBV7-6 with TRBJ1-4; 7 bases align to TRBD1. The germline V gene encodes CDR1 SGHVS and CDR2 FNYEAQ. This CDR3 has 15 amino acids. V shed 3 bases, J shed 8 bases, and the junction held 9 bases outside the gene matches. The CDR3 DNA is TGTGCCAGCAGCTTGACAGGGTGGGGAAACGAAAAACTGTTTTTT. It codes for CASSLTGWGNEKLFF. Full variable domain (remainder filled in from reference TRBV7-6 and TRBJ1-4): GAGVSQSPRYKVTKRGQDVALRCDPISGHVSLYWYRQALGQGPEFLTYFNYEAQQDKSGLPNDRFSAERPEGSISTLTIQRTEQRDSAMYRCASSLTGWGNEKLFFGSGTQLSVL.

The CDR3 DNA is TGTGCCAGCAGCTGGGGGGGACAGAACACTGAAGCTTTCTTT. It encodes CASSWGGQNTEAFF. The rearrangement links TRBV7-9 to TRBJ1-1; possible D gene TRBD1, 6 bases. This CDR3 is 14 amino acids long. In germline, CDR1 is SEHNR, CDR2 FQNEAQ (reference sequence). V was clipped by 4 bases and J by 1 base, with 10 bases between them.

The CDR3 sequence is CASSFRDRDRDEQFF. CDR3 coding DNA: TGCGCCAGCAGCTTCCGGGACAGGGATCGTGATGAGCAGTTCTTC. This sequence joins TRBV5-1 and TRBJ2-1; 9 bases map to TRBD1. This CDR3 contains 15 residues. Germline lookup yields CDR1 SGHRS and CDR2 YFSETQ. Unmatched junction bases numbered 8, after V lost 2 bases and J lost 8 bases. Filled out from reference TRBV5-1 and TRBJ2-1, the complete variable domain reads KAGVTQTPRYLIKTRGQQVTLSCSPISGHRSVSWYQQTPGQGLQFLFEYFSETQRNKGNFPGRFSGRQFSNSRSEMNVSTLELGDSALYLCASSFRDRDRDEQFFGPGTRLTVL.

The V call is TRBV2, the J call TRBJ2-1, with 7 bases identical to TRBD2. CDR3 length equals 14 residues. The germline CDR1 and CDR2 sequences are SNHLY and FYNNEI. With V trimmed by 8 bases and J by 4 bases, 8 bases remained unmatched. The CDR3 loop is CASRTGGWYNEQFF. CDR3 DNA: TGTGCCAGCCGAACCGGGGGGTGGTACAATGAGCAGTTCTTC. The full variable domain, with the rest looked up from reference TRBV2 and TRBJ2-1, is EPEVTQTPSHQVTQMGQEVILRCVPISNHLYFYWYRQILGQKVEFLVSFYNNEISEKSEIFDDQFSVERPDGSNFTLKIRSTKLEDSAMYFCASRTGGWYNEQFFGPGTRLTVL.

This clone has more than one count but fewer than ten. CDR3 sequence (DNA): TGTGCCAGCAGCGCGACAGGGGGCGTTCAGCCCCAGCATTTT. Protein: CASSATGGVQPQHF. This chain links TRBV7-2 with TRBJ1-5; 10 bases line up with TRBD1. Trimming took 5 bases from V and 6 from J; bases not matched to a gene: 4. The CDR3 runs to 14 residues. In germline, CDR1 is SGHTA, CDR2 FQGNSA. Supplemented by reference TRBV7-2 and TRBJ1-5, the full variable domain reads GAGVSQSPSNKVTEKGKDVELRCDPISGHTALYWYRQSLGQGLEFLIYFQGNSAPDKSGLPSDRFSAERTGGSVSTLTIQRTQQEDSAVYLCASSATGGVQPQHFGDGTRLSIL.

The gene calls are TRBV5-1 and TRBJ2-1; perhaps TRBD2 as D (6 bases). The CDR3 is 16 amino acids. V was clipped by 1 base and J by 8 bases, with 19 bases between them. Germline V gives CDR1 SGHRS, CDR2 YFSETQ. The chain's CDR3 is CASSLPPAGGSYEQFF. In nucleotides, the CDR3 is TGCGCCAGCAGCTTGCCGCCGGCCGGGGGTAGCTATGAGCAGTTCTTC. Based on the CDR3 plus reference TRBV5-1 and TRBJ2-1, the full variable domain is KAGVTQTPRYLIKTRGQQVTLSCSPISGHRSVSWYQQTPGQGLQFLFEYFSETQRNKGNFPGRFSGRQFSNSRSEMNVSTLELGDSALYLCASSLPPAGGSYEQFFGPGTRLTVL.

This chain uses TRBV30 with TRBJ1-5; the match to TRBD1 covers 9 bases. Germline V gene sequence: CDR1 GTSNPN, CDR2 SVGIG (reference sequence). CDR3 length: 14 residues. The V segment lost 5 bases and the J segment 4 bases; nucleotides outside the gene matches: 6. CDR3 in DNA: TGTGCCTGGGATTTGACAGGGGGGAATCAGCCCCAGCATTTT. Encoded protein: CAWDLTGGNQPQHF.

This chain connects TRBV16 to TRBJ1-2; 8 bases agree with TRBD1. J was trimmed by 2 bases and V by 3 bases; bases with no gene match: 5. Germline values: CDR1 KGHSY, CDR2 FQNENV. The CDR3 sequence is 15 residues long. The CDR3 DNA sequence: TGTGCCAGCAGCCATCCGGACAGGGACAACTATGGCTACACCTTC. Translating gives CASSHPDRDNYGYTF.

This chain links TRBV15 with TRBJ2-1; 9 nucleotides match TRBD2. Germline assignment: CDR1 LNHNV and CDR2 YYDKDF (reference sequence). The CDR3 is made up of 20 amino acids. V lost 0 bases and J lost 0; bases outside the gene matches: 12. This CDR3 reads CATSRDGRASGVPSYNEQFF. The CDR3 DNA reads as TGTGCCACCAGCAGAGATGGGCGTGCTAGCGGGGTCCCCTCCTACAATGAGCAGTTCTTC. Using reference TRBV15 and TRBJ2-1 for the parts outside the CDR3, the full variable domain is DAMVIQNPRYQVTQFGKPVTLSCSQTLNHNVMYWYQQKSSQAPKLLFHYYDKDFNNEADTPDNFQSRRPNTSFCFLDIRSPGLGDTAMYLCATSRDGRASGVPSYNEQFFGPGTRLTVL.

This chain uses TRBV12-5 with TRBJ2-3; D may match TRBD1 or TRBD2 (9 bases each). CDR1 and CDR2 (germline): LGHNT, FRNRAP. The CDR3 is made up of 20 amino acids. V shed 1 base and J shed 2 bases, with 25 bases lying between them. CDR3 coding DNA: TGTGCTAGTGGTTTGGACAGGGGGCGCATTAGCGGGGGTCCCACAGATACGCAGTATTTT. Amino acid sequence: CASGLDRGRISGGPTDTQYF.

The genes are TRBV2 and TRBJ2-7; D may be TRBD1 (6 bases). Trimming took 7 bases from V and 2 from J, leaving 18 bases between them. This CDR3 spans 15 amino acids. From germline, CDR1 is SNHLY and CDR2 FYNNEI. The CDR3 loop is CASTRTGQTAYEQYF. The CDR3 bases are TGTGCCAGCACCCGAACCGGACAGACAGCCTACGAGCAGTACTTC.

Only one count was recorded for this clone. The rearrangement uses TRBV29-1 and TRBJ1-2, with 7 bases aligning to TRBD1. The length of the CDR3 is 15 residues. Germline CDR1 and CDR2: SQVTM and ANQGSEA. V shed 4 bases and J 3 bases; nucleotides not matched to a gene: 11. CDR3 residues: CSVGFGTAKDYGYTF. In DNA form, the CDR3 reads TGCAGCGTTGGGTTTGGGACAGCGAAAGACTATGGCTACACCTTC.

J is TRBJ1-2 and V is TRBV7-2, with TRBD1 identical over 9 bases. From germline, CDR1 is SGHTA and CDR2 FQGNSA. The CDR3 has 13 amino acids. V dropped 5 bases and J dropped 8; count of bases not matched to a gene: 6. CDR3 loop: CASSPGQGKGYTF. The CDR3 DNA is TGTGCCAGCAGCCCAGGACAGGGGAAAGGCTACACCTTC.

The chain couples TRBV18 to TRBJ2-5, with D possibly being TRBD1 (6 bases). In germline, CDR1 is KGHSH, CDR2 LQKENI. The CDR3 is 13 amino acids. Trimming left V 8 bases short and J 0 bases short, with 10 bases between. CDR3 amino acids: CASGRDNQETQYF. The CDR3 DNA is TGTGCCAGCGGACGGGACAACCAAGAGACCCAGTACTTC. Full variable domain (missing parts from reference TRBV18 and TRBJ2-5): NAGVMQNPRHLVRRRGQEARLRCSPMKGHSHVYWYRQLPEEGLKFMVYLQKENIIDESGMPKERFSAEFPKEGPSILRIQQVVRGDSAAYFCASGRDNQETQYFGPGTRLLVL.

CDR3 nucleotide sequence: TGTGCCAGCAGCTCACCCCGTAGGGGGCTCAGCACAGATACGCAGTATTTT. Its translation: CASSSPRRGLSTDTQYF. This chain joins TRBV5-6 and TRBJ2-3; 7 nucleotides align to TRBD1. The length of the CDR3 is 17 residues. The germline CDR1 and CDR2 sequences are SGHDT and YYEEEE. Unmatched junction bases numbered 10, after V lost 3 bases and J lost 0 bases. The full variable domain, completed using reference TRBV5-6 and TRBJ2-3, is DAGVTQSPTHLIKTRGQQVTLRCSPKSGHDTVSWYQQALGQGPQFIFQYYEEEERQRGNFPDRFSGHQFPNYSSELNVNALLLGDSALYLCASSSPRRGLSTDTQYFGPGTRLTVL.

At least ten counts were recorded for this clone. The chain uses TRBV9 and TRBJ1-2, with 9 bases fitting TRBD1. There are 19 residues in the CDR3. From germline, CDR1 is SGDLS and CDR2 YYNGEE. The junction had 15 bases not matched to a gene; V was cut back by 2 bases and J by 1 base. This CDR3 is CASSVGTPNRDRDNYGYTF. CDR3 nucleotides: TGTGCCAGCAGCGTGGGGACGCCAAACCGGGACAGGGATAACTATGGCTACACCTTC.

The gene calls are TRBV7-2 and TRBJ2-7, with 9 bases lining up with TRBD2. J gave up 6 bases and V 5 bases, and 11 bases lay outside the gene matches. This CDR3 has 15 residues. Germline V gives CDR1 SGHTA, CDR2 FQGNSA. This CDR3 is CASSPRLAERIEQYF. In DNA form, the CDR3 reads TGTGCCAGCAGCCCGAGACTAGCGGAACGAATCGAGCAGTACTTC.

The chain combines TRBV29-1 with TRBJ1-1, with D unresolved. The V and J ends lost 3 bases and 0 bases respectively, with 11 bases between them. Germline V gives CDR1 SQVTM, CDR2 ANQGSEA. This CDR3 is 14 amino acids long. DNA of the CDR3: TGCAGCGTTGATGGTGGAGGGCTGAACACTGAAGCTTTCTTT. This codes for CSVDGGGLNTEAFF.

V usage is TRBV4-3 and J usage is TRBJ2-1; TRBD2 matches at 7 bases. This CDR3 comprises 17 residues. Trimming removed 4 bases from V and 2 bases from J; junction bases left unmatched: 11. In germline, CDR1 is LGHNA, CDR2 YSLEER. The CDR3 DNA sequence: TGCGCCAGCAGCCGCGTCGGTCTGGGGGGGGCCTACAATGAGCAGTTCTTC. It is translated as CASSRVGLGGAYNEQFF.

The genes are TRBV5-8 and TRBJ2-1; 9 nucleotides match TRBD1. The germline CDR1 and CDR2 sequences are SGHTS and YDEGEE. The V segment lost 2 bases and the J segment 6 bases; nucleotides outside the gene matches: 3. The CDR3 sequence is 14 residues long. The CDR3 protein is CASSLGTGTNEQFF. In nucleotides, the CDR3 is TGTGCCAGCAGCTTAGGGACAGGGACCAATGAGCAGTTCTTC.

The genes are TRBV2 and TRBJ2-3; 12 positions match TRBD2. Germline V lookup: CDR1 SNHLY, CDR2 FYNNEI. Unmatched junction bases numbered 11, after V lost 7 bases and J lost 3 bases. The CDR3 runs 17 residues. This chain's CDR3 is CASIRTSGALGTDTQYF. The CDR3 region has the DNA TGTGCCAGCATTAGGACTAGCGGGGCCCTGGGGACAGATACGCAGTATTTT.

The CDR3 loop is CASTTGNSYEQYF. CDR3 in DNA: TGTGCCTCCACGACAGGGAACTCCTACGAGCAGTACTTC. This chain joins TRBV19 and TRBJ2-7, with 7 bases that match TRBD1. The CDR3 totals 13 residues. V shed 11 bases, J shed 0 bases, and the junction held 7 bases outside the gene matches. CDR1 and CDR2 (germline): LNHDA, SQIVND (reference sequence).

The CDR3 region has the DNA TGTGCCAGCAGCGCTCGTATTATGGTCGACAGGGGTGGTCAGCCCCAGCATTTT. This encodes CASSARIMVDRGGQPQHF. The V call is TRBV9, the J call TRBJ1-5; 8 bases fit TRBD1. There are 18 residues in the CDR3. Germline CDR1 is SGDLS and CDR2 is YYNGEE. V gave up 3 bases and J gave up 6 bases; unmatched junction bases: 17.

V is TRBV5-4 and J is TRBJ2-1; possibly TRBD2 for D (5 bases). Germline-derived CDR1 and CDR2 are SGHNT and YYREEE (reference sequence). The length of the CDR3 is 15 residues. Trimming removed 4 bases at V and 5 bases at J, with 16 bases between. The CDR3: CASSPVEGSNNEQFF. The DNA of the CDR3 is TGTGCCAGCAGCCCGGTAGAGGGATCGAACAATGAGCAGTTCTTC.